These 32 T cell receptor beta chains came from one sample sequenced in a study of regulatory T cells in long-lasting Graves disease. Time point indicated: persistent/refractory GD, antithyroid drugs over 5 years with positive TRAb. PBMC-extracted RNA yielded the TCR library. The TCR beta library used iRepertoire HTBI primers with Arm-PCR amplification of CDR3. TCRdb called the multiplex PCR reads again in MiXCR, with one record for every CDR3 protein. The sample carries about 290,000 distinct CDR3 sequences, around 23% recorded once. The sequencing here drew on peripheral blood mononuclear cells (PBMCs), taken when the disease was refractory, from a patient treated with antithyroid drugs. Every receptor here comes from a female donor with Graves disease.

The table lists this clonotype with many counts. The chain combines TRBV11-2 with TRBJ2-5; D remains ambiguous. The V end was cut by 5 bases, the J end by 4 bases, with 5 bases between. This CDR3 region has 11 residues. Germline V lookup: CDR1 SGHAT, CDR2 FQNNGV. CDR3 protein: CASSIPETQYF. The CDR3 DNA sequence: TGTGCCAGCAGCATCCCAGAGACCCAGTACTTC.

V usage is TRBV19 and J usage is TRBJ1-1; unclear D gene. Per germline, CDR1 LNHDA and CDR2 SQIVND (reference sequence). Trimming removed 6 bases from V and 1 base from J, with 6 bases in between. This CDR3 is 12 amino acids long. The CDR3: CASRTENTEAFF. DNA of the CDR3: TGTGCCAGTAGGACGGAGAACACTGAAGCTTTCTTT. Full variable domain (remainder filled in from reference TRBV19 and TRBJ1-1): DGGITQSPKYLFRKEGQNVTLSCEQNLNHDAMYWYRQDPGQGLRLIYYSQIVNDFQKGDIAEGYSVSREKKESFPLTVTSAQKNPTAFYLCASRTENTEAFFGQGTRLTVV.

This clonotype was counted ten times or more. The CDR3 is CSAHGPGEETQYF. CDR3 in DNA: TGCAGTGCTCACGGACCAGGGGAAGAGACCCAGTACTTC. The chain links TRBV20-1 to TRBJ2-5, with D perhaps matching TRBD1 (6 bases). The CDR3 runs to 13 residues. Germline V gene lookup returns CDR1 DFQATT and CDR2 SNEGSKA (reference sequence). V shed 5 bases and J shed 3 bases, with 13 bases lying between them.

The gene calls are TRBV20-1 and TRBJ2-7, with 8 nucleotides matching TRBD2. Germline CDR1 and CDR2: DFQATT and SNEGSKA (reference sequence). CDR3 size: 17 residues. The ends lost 0 bases at V and 0 bases at J; junction bases unmatched: 10. The CDR3 sequence: CSAREAGGAVFSYEQYF. For the CDR3, the DNA is TGCAGTGCTAGAGAGGCGGGAGGAGCCGTGTTCTCCTACGAGCAGTACTTC.

This clonotype has only a few counts. The rearrangement links TRBV4-3 to TRBJ2-7, with no clear D. Trimming took 1 base from V and 1 from J, leaving 11 bases between them. Germline V gives CDR1 LGHNA, CDR2 YSLEER. The CDR3 is 15 residues long. CDR3 nucleotide sequence: TGCGCCAGCAGCCAAGGGGTAGGGCTTTCCTACGAGCAGTACTTC. It codes for CASSQGVGLSYEQYF.

The table lists this clonotype with a few counts. The chain is built from TRBV11-2 and TRBJ2-5, with no clear D. V lost 2 bases and J 4 bases, leaving 14 bases between the germline ends. This CDR3 is built from 15 residues. Germline CDR1 is SGHAT and CDR2 is FQNNGV. This CDR3 reads CASSLTPEFRETQYF. In nucleotides, the CDR3 is TGTGCCAGCAGCTTAACTCCGGAGTTTAGAGAGACCCAGTACTTC.

This clonotype was picked up a small number of times. The rearrangement links TRBV7-9 to TRBJ1-4; 12 nucleotides align to TRBD1. This CDR3 is built from 15 residues. J lost 8 bases, V lost 5 bases, and 6 bases had no gene match. Germline CDR1 SEHNR, CDR2 FQNEAQ (reference sequence). The CDR3 is CASSAGTGGAEKLFF. DNA for the CDR3: TGTGCCAGCAGCGCCGGGACAGGGGGCGCAGAAAAACTGTTTTTT.

J is TRBJ1-5 and V is TRBV6-2 or TRBV6-3, with D unclear. The V end lost 5 bases, the J end lost 6 bases, and 11 bases lay between the germline ends. The CDR3 is 13 amino acids. CDR1 is MNHEY, CDR2 SVGEGT, per germline. The CDR3 protein is CASSASETQPQHF. The CDR3 DNA reads as TGTGCCAGCAGTGCTTCTGAGACTCAGCCCCAGCATTTT.

The chain employs TRBV27 and TRBJ2-3; perhaps TRBD1 as D (5 bases). This CDR3 is 15 amino acids long. Germline V gives CDR1 MNHEY, CDR2 SMNVEV (reference sequence). V was trimmed by 6 bases and J by 4 bases, leaving 17 bases between them. In DNA form, the CDR3 reads TGTGCCAGCAGCCCCGACAGATCTTTCCCAGATACGCAGTATTTT. It yields the protein CASSPDRSFPDTQYF.

This clonotype came up a few times. The chain is built from TRBV20-1 and TRBJ2-7, with D possibly being TRBD1 (5 bases). CDR1 and CDR2 (germline): DFQATT, SNEGSKA (reference sequence). V lost 2 bases and J 3 bases, leaving 11 bases between the germline ends. CDR3 length: 13 amino acids. The CDR3 region is CSARSDRLYEQYF. CDR3 DNA sequence: TGCAGTGCTAGATCAGACAGACTCTACGAGCAGTACTTC.

A few counts support this clonotype. V is TRBV29-1 and J is TRBJ1-1, with D possibly matching TRBD1 (5 bases). CDR3 length equals 13 residues. The germline CDR1 and CDR2 sequences are SQVTM and ANQGSEA. Trimming pared 3 bases from V and 11 bases from J, leaving 19 bases between. The CDR3 DNA follows: TGCAGCGTTGATTCCGGATATATTAAGGGGGCTTTCTTT. It yields the protein CSVDSGYIKGAFF.

This clonotype was found many times. The rearrangement uses TRBV2 and TRBJ2-2, with D perhaps given as TRBD1 or TRBD2 (6 bases each). The CDR3 contains 16 residues. Germline V gene data show CDR1 as SNHLY and CDR2 as FYNNEI. The V end lost 2 bases, the J end lost 6 bases, and 16 bases lay between the germline ends. In DNA, the CDR3 is TGTGCCAGCAGTGAATGGAGGGAGTGGGGGCCCGGGGAGCTGTTTTTT. Protein: CASSEWREWGPGELFF.

This clonotype was observed a few times. This rearrangement joins TRBV11-2 to TRBJ1-4; possible D gene TRBD1, 5 bases. This CDR3 is built from 14 residues. V dropped 5 bases and J dropped 7 bases, with 14 bases sitting between them. The germline V gene encodes CDR1 SGHAT and CDR2 FQNNGV. The CDR3 region has the DNA TGTGCCAGCAGCGCTTGGGGGGAGGGTGAAAAACTGTTTTTT. This encodes CASSAWGEGEKLFF.

There are many counts of this clonotype. The chain combines TRBV7-2 with TRBJ2-7; 8 bases map to TRBD2. The V and J ends lost 4 bases and 2 bases, in that order; junction bases with no gene match: 4. There are 14 residues in the CDR3. CDR1 and CDR2 from the germline V gene are SGHTA and FQGNSA. CDR3 residues: CASSSPGLAYEQYF. CDR3 in DNA: TGTGCCAGCAGCTCACCGGGACTAGCCTACGAGCAGTACTTC.

This clonotype was found a few times. The CDR3 DNA reads TGTGCCAGCAGCTGGGGACAGCCGAACACCGGGGAGCTGTTTTTT. This sequence encodes CASSWGQPNTGELFF. This sequence joins TRBV11-2 and TRBJ2-2; 7 bases match TRBD1. The CDR3 loop spans 15 amino acids. CDR1 and CDR2 from the germline V gene are SGHAT and FQNNGV. Trimming at V came to 4 bases and at J to 0 bases, leaving 2 bases not matched to a gene.

The CDR3 loop reads CASKTGTSGNTGELFF. The CDR3, as DNA: TGTGCCAGCAAAACCGGGACTAGCGGGAACACCGGGGAGCTGTTTTTT. This rearrangement joins TRBV9 to TRBJ2-2, with 11 bases fitting TRBD2. This CDR3 has 16 residues. Germline values: CDR1 SGDLS, CDR2 YYNGEE. V was clipped by 6 bases and J by 1 base; unmatched bases: 5. The complete variable domain, with remaining parts taken from reference TRBV9 and TRBJ2-2, reads DSGVTQTPKHLITATGQRVTLRCSPRSGDLSVYWYQQSLDQGLQFLIQYYNGEERAKGNILERFSAQQFPDLHSELNLSSLELGDSALYFCASKTGTSGNTGELFFGEGSRLTVL.

The CDR3 loop reads CASSLPSGRANTGELFF. The CDR3 DNA reads TGTGCCAGCAGCTTGCCTAGCGGGAGGGCGAACACCGGGGAGCTGTTTTTT. The chain uses TRBV7-9 and TRBJ2-2, with 12 bases lining up with TRBD2. The trim removed 3 bases at V and 0 bases at J, leaving 2 bases unmatched. CDR1 is SEHNR, CDR2 FQNEAQ, per germline (reference sequence). The CDR3 consists of 17 residues.

The chain has TRBV10-3 and TRBJ2-3; D unresolved. Trimming took off 3 bases at V and 2 bases at J, with 12 bases between the two ends. The CDR3 is 15 residues long. The germline V gene encodes CDR1 ENHRY and CDR2 SYGVKD. CDR3 coding DNA: TGTGCCATCAGTGATGACACCCAGTCCACAGATACGCAGTATTTT. As protein: CAISDDTQSTDTQYF.

This clonotype was found many times. This chain connects TRBV6-5 to TRBJ2-2, with D maybe TRBD2 (11 bases). The ends were cut back, 1 base at V and 2 bases at J, with 23 bases in the middle. CDR3 length equals 20 residues. CDR1 and CDR2 (germline): MNHEY, SVGAGI. This chain's CDR3 is CASSYYPGQGTSGNTGELFF. CDR3 DNA: TGTGCCAGCAGTTACTATCCGGGACAGGGGACTAGCGGTAACACCGGGGAGCTGTTTTTT.

This clonotype showed up just a few times. This chain's CDR3 is CASSSSQTDAQETQYF. As DNA, the CDR3 is TGTGCCAGCAGCTCTTCACAGACAGACGCCCAAGAGACCCAGTACTTC. V and J are TRBV7-9 and TRBJ2-5; D might be TRBD1 (5 bases). Trimming took 4 bases from V and 1 from J, leaving 16 bases between them. Germline V gives CDR1 SEHNR, CDR2 FQNEAQ (reference sequence). This CDR3 is built from 16 residues. The variable domain in full, completed from reference TRBV7-9 and TRBJ2-5, reads DTGVSQNPRHKITKRGQNVTFRCDPISEHNRLYWYRQTLGQGPEFLTYFQNEAQLEKSRLLSDRFSAERPKGSFSTLEIQRTEQGDSAMYLCASSSSQTDAQETQYFGPGTRLLVL.

This clonotype was found once. The chain carries TRBV27 and TRBJ2-3; D possibly corresponds to TRBD2 (6 bases). Trimming shortened V by 3 bases and J by 0 bases, and 7 bases separated the two germline ends. The CDR3 has 14 amino acids. Germline CDR1 and CDR2: MNHEY and SMNVEV (reference sequence). CDR3 sequence reads: CASSFGGSTDTQYF. In DNA, the CDR3 is TGTGCCAGCAGTTTCGGAGGGAGCACAGATACGCAGTATTTT.

This clonotype showed up many times. The V gene is TRBV2, the J gene TRBJ2-7; no reliable D call. Germline V gives CDR1 SNHLY, CDR2 FYNNEI. V lost 3 bases, J lost 3 bases, and 9 bases lay in between. This CDR3 is 13 amino acids long. CDR3 bases: TGTGCCAGCAGTGACAGGTTTGTCTACGAGCAGTACTTC. It yields the protein CASSDRFVYEQYF.

This clonotype was counted ten times or more. This sequence joins TRBV27 and TRBJ2-7, with 8 bases that match TRBD1. CDR3 size: 13 residues. Germline V gene lookup returns CDR1 MNHEY and CDR2 SMNVEV (reference sequence). V was clipped by 6 bases and J by 1 base; unmatched bases: 2. CDR3: CASRRDRSYEQYF. The CDR3, as DNA: TGTGCCAGCAGACGGGACAGGTCCTACGAGCAGTACTTC.

The rearrangement links TRBV4-1 to TRBJ2-1; TRBD2 agrees at 9 bases. Germline assignment: CDR1 MGHRA and CDR2 YSYEKL. V lost 1 base and J lost 4; bases outside the gene matches: 8. The CDR3 sequence is 17 residues long. Here the CDR3 DNA reads TGCGCCAGCAGCCAAGCCGGGCGGGAGGGCCCTTACAATGAGCAGTTCTTC. It yields the protein CASSQAGREGPYNEQFF.

The chain links TRBV29-1 to TRBJ2-7; D may be TRBD1 (7 bases). Germline CDR1 is SQVTM and CDR2 is ANQGSEA. Deletions cut 8 bases from V and 3 bases from J, with 23 bases between. The CDR3 extends over 15 amino acids. The CDR3 loop is CSTGGGQGGYYEQYF. Here the CDR3 DNA reads TGCAGCACCGGAGGGGGTCAGGGGGGTTACTACGAGCAGTACTTC.

At least ten counts were recorded for this clonotype. The chain has TRBV5-1 and TRBJ1-1, with unresolved D. CDR3 length: 17 residues. V was pared by 1 base and J by 0 bases, with 16 bases between. The germline V gene has CDR1 SGHRS and CDR2 YFSETQ. CDR3 region: CASSLRPAEAMNTEAFF. The CDR3 region has the DNA TGCGCCAGCAGCTTGCGACCCGCCGAGGCCATGAACACTGAAGCTTTCTTT.

This sequence joins TRBV30 and TRBJ2-2; TRBD2 aligns across 8 bases. Germline V gene sequence: CDR1 GTSNPN, CDR2 SVGIG (reference sequence). The trim removed 8 bases at V and 4 bases at J, leaving 3 bases unmatched. The CDR3 has 12 amino acids. The chain's CDR3 is CAKGLATGELFF. CDR3 nucleotides: TGTGCCAAAGGACTAGCCACCGGGGAGCTGTTTTTT.

This clonotype was picked up a small number of times. The chain combines TRBV7-9 with TRBJ2-7, with 10 bases that match TRBD1. This CDR3 has 16 amino acids. Germline trimming cut 3 bases from V and 7 bases from J; bases unmatched to any gene: 12. Per the germline V gene, CDR1 is SEHNR and CDR2 is FQNEAQ (reference sequence). This CDR3 is CASSFSYRDRGEEQYF. CDR3 bases: TGTGCCAGCAGCTTTAGTTATCGGGACAGGGGAGAGGAGCAGTACTTC.

This clonotype was observed many times. The chain uses TRBV20-1 and TRBJ2-7, with D unclear. V lost 1 base, J lost 3 bases, and 7 bases lay in between. The CDR3 loop spans 12 amino acids. Germline-derived CDR1 and CDR2 are DFQATT and SNEGSKA (reference sequence). The CDR3 region is CSARAPSYEQYF. In DNA form, the CDR3 reads TGCAGTGCTAGAGCACCCAGCTACGAGCAGTACTTC.

The J gene is TRBJ2-3, the V gene TRBV7-3; 15 bases map to TRBD2. Trimming took 5 bases from V and 0 from J; bases not matched to a gene: 3. Germline V gives CDR1 SGHTA, CDR2 FQGTGA. The CDR3 has 17 amino acids. CDR3 in DNA: TGTGCCAGCAGCGAGGGACTAGCGGGAGGTAGCACAGATACGCAGTATTTT. It yields the protein CASSEGLAGGSTDTQYF.

This clonotype occurred a few times. V gene TRBV6-5 combines with J gene TRBJ1-5; D is perhaps TRBD1 (6 bases). The CDR3 extends over 15 amino acids. Germline V lookup: CDR1 MNHEY, CDR2 SVGAGI. The V gene lost 2 bases and the J gene lost 4 bases, with 12 bases spanning the gap. The CDR3 protein is CASSYGGRGNQPQHF. As DNA, the CDR3 is TGTGCCAGCAGTTACGGTGGCAGGGGTAATCAGCCCCAGCATTTT.

The chain is built from TRBV13 and TRBJ2-7; 11 bases line up with TRBD2. From germline, CDR1 is PRHDT and CDR2 FYEKMQ (reference sequence). V gave up 5 bases and J gave up 3 bases; unmatched junction bases: 3. The CDR3 has 14 residues. Here the CDR3 reads CASSAGLADYEQYF. CDR3 DNA: TGTGCCAGCAGCGCGGGACTAGCGGACTACGAGCAGTACTTC.